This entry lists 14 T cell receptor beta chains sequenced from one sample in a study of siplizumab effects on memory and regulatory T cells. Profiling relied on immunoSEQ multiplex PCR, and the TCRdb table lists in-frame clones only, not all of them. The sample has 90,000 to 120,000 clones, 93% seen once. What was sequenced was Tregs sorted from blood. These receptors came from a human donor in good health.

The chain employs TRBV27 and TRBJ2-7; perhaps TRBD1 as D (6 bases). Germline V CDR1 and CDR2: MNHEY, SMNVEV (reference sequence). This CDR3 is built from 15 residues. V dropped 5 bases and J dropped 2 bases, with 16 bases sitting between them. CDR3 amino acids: CASSLRAGVAYEQYF. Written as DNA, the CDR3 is TGTGCCAGCAGTCTGAGGGCAGGGGTCGCCTACGAGCAGTACTTC.

This CDR3 reads CASSFGIFERNYGYTF. The CDR3 bases are TGTGCCAGCAGCTTCGGCATATTTGAGCGGAACTATGGCTACACCTTC. The chain links TRBV5-5 to TRBJ1-2, with D hard to call. CDR1 and CDR2 from the germline V gene are SGHKS and YYEKEE (reference sequence). V lost 2 bases and J lost 2, with 16 bases in between. CDR3 length: 16 amino acids.

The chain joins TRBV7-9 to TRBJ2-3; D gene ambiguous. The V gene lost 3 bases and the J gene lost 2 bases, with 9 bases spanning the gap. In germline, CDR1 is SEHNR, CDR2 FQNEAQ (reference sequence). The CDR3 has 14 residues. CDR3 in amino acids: CASSFLTITDTQYF. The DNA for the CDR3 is TGTGCCAGCAGCTTCCTCACAATCACAGATACGCAGTATTTT. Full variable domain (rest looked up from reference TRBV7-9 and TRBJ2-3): DTGVSQNPRHKITKRGQNVTFRCDPISEHNRLYWYRQTLGQGPEFLTYFQNEAQLEKSRLLSDRFSAERPKGSFSTLEIQRTEQGDSAMYLCASSFLTITDTQYFGPGTRLTVL.

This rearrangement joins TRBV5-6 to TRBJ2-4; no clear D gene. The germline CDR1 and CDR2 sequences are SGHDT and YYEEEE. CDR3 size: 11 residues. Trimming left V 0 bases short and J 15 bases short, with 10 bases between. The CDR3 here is CASSLAEIVYF. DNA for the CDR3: TGTGCCAGCAGCTTGGCCGAGATCGTGTACTTC.

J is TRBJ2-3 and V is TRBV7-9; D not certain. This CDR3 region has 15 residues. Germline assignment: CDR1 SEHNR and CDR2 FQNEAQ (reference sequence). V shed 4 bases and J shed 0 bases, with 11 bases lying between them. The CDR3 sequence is CASSSRTHSTDTQYF. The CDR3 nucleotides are TGTGCCAGCAGCTCCCGAACACATAGCACAGATACGCAGTATTTT.

CDR3 coding DNA: TGTGCCAGCAGCCAAGATCTTACAGGGAAAGCTTTCTTT. It yields the protein CASSQDLTGKAFF. The genes are TRBV14 and TRBJ1-1; tentatively, D is TRBD1 (6 bases). The germline V and J ends were trimmed by 0 bases and 9 bases, with 11 bases remaining between them. Germline CDR1 and CDR2: SGHDN and FVKESK. The CDR3 totals 13 residues.

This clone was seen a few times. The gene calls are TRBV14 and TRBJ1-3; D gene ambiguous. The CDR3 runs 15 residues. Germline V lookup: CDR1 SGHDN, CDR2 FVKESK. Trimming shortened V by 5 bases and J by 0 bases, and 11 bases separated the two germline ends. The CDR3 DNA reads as TGTGCCAGCAGCGCCGTCCCGGGCTCTGGAAACACCATATATTTT. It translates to CASSAVPGSGNTIYF.

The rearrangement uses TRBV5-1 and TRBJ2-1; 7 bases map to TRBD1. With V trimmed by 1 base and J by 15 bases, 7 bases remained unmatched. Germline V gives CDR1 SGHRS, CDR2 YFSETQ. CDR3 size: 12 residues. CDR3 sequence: CASSLRDRARFF. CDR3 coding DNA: TGCGCCAGCAGCTTGCGCGACAGGGCGCGGTTCTTC.

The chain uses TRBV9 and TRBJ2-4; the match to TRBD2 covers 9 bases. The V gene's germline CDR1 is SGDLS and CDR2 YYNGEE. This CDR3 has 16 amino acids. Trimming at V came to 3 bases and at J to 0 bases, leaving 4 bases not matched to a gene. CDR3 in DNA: TGTGCCAGCAGCGGAGGGACTAGCTTAGCCAAAAACATTCAGTACTTC. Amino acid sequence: CASSGGTSLAKNIQYF.

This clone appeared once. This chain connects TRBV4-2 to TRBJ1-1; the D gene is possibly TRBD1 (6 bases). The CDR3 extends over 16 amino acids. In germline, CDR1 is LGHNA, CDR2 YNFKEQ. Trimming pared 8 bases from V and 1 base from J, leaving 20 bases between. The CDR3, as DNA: TGTGCCAGCCAGAGAGGACCCGGACAGTCGAACACTGAAGCTTTCTTT. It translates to CASQRGPGQSNTEAFF.

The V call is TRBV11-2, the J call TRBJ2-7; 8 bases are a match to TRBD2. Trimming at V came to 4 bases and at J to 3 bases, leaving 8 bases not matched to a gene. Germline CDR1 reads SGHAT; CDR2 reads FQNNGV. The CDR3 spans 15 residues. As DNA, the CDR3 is TGTGCCAGCAGCTACAGCGGGGGCCCCTACTACGAGCAGTACTTC. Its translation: CASSYSGGPYYEQYF. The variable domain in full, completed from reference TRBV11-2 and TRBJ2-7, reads EAGVAQSPRYKIIEKRQSVAFWCNPISGHATLYWYQQILGQGPKLLIQFQNNGVVDDSQLPKDRFSAERLKGVDSTLKIQPAKLEDSAVYLCASSYSGGPYYEQYFGPGTRLTVT.

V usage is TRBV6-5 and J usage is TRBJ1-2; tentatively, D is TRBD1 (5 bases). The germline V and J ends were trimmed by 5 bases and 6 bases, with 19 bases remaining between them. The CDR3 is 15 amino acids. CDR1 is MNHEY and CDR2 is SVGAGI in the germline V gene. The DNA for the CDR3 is TGTGCCAGCAGTCGAACGGGAAGCGGGGCAAATGGCTACACCTTC. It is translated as CASSRTGSGANGYTF.

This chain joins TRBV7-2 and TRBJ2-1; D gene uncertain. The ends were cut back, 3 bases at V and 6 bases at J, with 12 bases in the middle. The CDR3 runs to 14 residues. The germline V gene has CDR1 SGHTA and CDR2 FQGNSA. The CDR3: CASSFRRLLNEQFF. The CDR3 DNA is TGTGCCAGCAGCTTTCGTCGGCTACTCAATGAGCAGTTCTTC.

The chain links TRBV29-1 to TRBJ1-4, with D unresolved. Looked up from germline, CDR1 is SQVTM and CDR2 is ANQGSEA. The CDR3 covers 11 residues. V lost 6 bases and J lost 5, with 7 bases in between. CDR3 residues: CSVAKNEKLFF. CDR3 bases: TGCAGCGTAGCAAAGAATGAAAAACTGTTTTTT.